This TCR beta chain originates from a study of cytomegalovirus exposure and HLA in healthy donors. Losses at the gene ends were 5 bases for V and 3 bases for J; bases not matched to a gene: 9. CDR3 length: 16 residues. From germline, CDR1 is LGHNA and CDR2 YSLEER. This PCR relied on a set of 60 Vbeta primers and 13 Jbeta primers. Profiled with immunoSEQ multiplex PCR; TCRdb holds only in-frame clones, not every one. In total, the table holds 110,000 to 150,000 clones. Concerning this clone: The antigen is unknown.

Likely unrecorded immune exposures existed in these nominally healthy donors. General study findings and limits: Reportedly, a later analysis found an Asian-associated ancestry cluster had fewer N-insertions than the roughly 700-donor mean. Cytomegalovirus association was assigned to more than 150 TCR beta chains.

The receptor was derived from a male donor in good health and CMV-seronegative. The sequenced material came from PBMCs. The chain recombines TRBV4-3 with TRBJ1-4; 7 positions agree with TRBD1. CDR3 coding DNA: TGCGCCAGCAGCGAAACGGCAGGGGGTGCTAATGAAAAACTGTTTTTT. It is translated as CASSETAGGANEKLFF.